A selection of T cell receptor beta chains follows, all from one sample in a study of blood T cell repertoires in COVID-19. Sequencing used immunoSEQ multiplex PCR; TCRdb keeps in-frame clones, though not all of them. The sample consists of approximately 80,000 clones, roughly 90% of them appearing once. The material sequenced was peripheral blood. All receptors derive from a human donor in a cohort sampled during active COVID-19. Both conserved end residues are part of each CDR3. The D gene is left open where the match is weak. Expanded clones are given a class, and other clones once, few, many or no size at all.

d_gene	j_gene	v_gene	abundance	CDR3aa	CDR3nt
-	TRBJ1-4	TRBV27	-	CASSLQGATNEKLFF	TGTGCCAGCAGTTTACAAGGAGCAACTAATGAAAAACTGTTTTTT
-	TRBJ2-7	TRBV27	-	CASSLTSSATYEQYF	TGTGCCAGCAGTTTAACGAGCAGCGCAACCTACGAGCAGTACTTC
-	TRBJ2-1	TRBV19	-	CASSANRENEQFF	TGTGCCAGTAGTGCTAACAGGGAAAATGAGCAGTTCTTC
-	TRBJ1-1	TRBV18	-	CASSEGPNTEAFF	TGTGCCAGCTCCGAGGGTCCGAACACTGAAGCTTTCTTT
TRBD1	TRBJ2-7	TRBV19	-	CASRSRDRNYEQYF	TGTGCCAGTAGATCCCGGGACAGAAACTACGAGCAGTACTTC
-	TRBJ2-1	TRBV4-1	-	CASSPPSGTFVNEQFF	TGCGCCAGCAGCCCACCATCAGGGACTTTCGTCAATGAGCAGTTCTTC
-	TRBJ1-5	TRBV7-2	-	CASSVVGGANNQPQHF	TGTGCCAGCAGCGTCGTGGGGGGGGCTAACAATCAGCCCCAGCATTTT
TRBD1	TRBJ2-7	TRBV3-1/TRBV3-2	-	CASSQRDRVHEQYF	TGTGCCAGCAGCCAGAGGGACAGGGTCCACGAGCAGTACTTC
TRBD1	TRBJ1-1	TRBV5-1	-	CASSFDGQGAFTEAFF	TGCGCCAGCAGCTTCGACGGACAGGGGGCATTCACTGAAGCTTTCTTT
TRBD2	TRBJ2-7	TRBV28	-	CASSSPGGSTNEQYF	TGTGCCAGCAGTTCCCCGGGGGGGTCCACGAACGAGCAGTACTTC
TRBD1	TRBJ1-5	TRBV2	-	CASSDLGTDNWPQHF	TGTGCCAGCAGTGACTTAGGGACAGACAATTGGCCCCAGCATTTT
-	TRBJ1-1	TRBV5-4	-	CASSSGWGHAEAFF	TGTGCCAGCAGCTCGGGGTGGGGTCACGCTGAAGCTTTCTTT
-	TRBJ2-3	TRBV7-9	once	CASSRDWDSTDTQYF	TGTGCCAGTTCGCGGGACTGGGATAGCACAGATACGCAGTATTTT
-	TRBJ1-4	TRBV7-9	-	CASSSEVEKLFF	TGTGCCAGCAGCTCGGAGGTTGAAAAACTGTTTTTT
-	TRBJ1-1	TRBV20-1	-	CSASFLAVSAEAFF	TGCAGTGCTAGTTTTCTTGCGGTATCTGCTGAAGCTTTCTTT
-	TRBJ1-1	TRBV5-1	-	CASSLTPGGGVNTEAFF	TGCGCCAGCAGCCTAACGCCGGGCGGGGGAGTGAACACTGAAGCTTTCTTT
TRBD1	TRBJ2-1	TRBV15	-	CATSRPDGTGVYEQFF	TGTGCCACCAGCAGACCAGACGGGACAGGGGTTTATGAGCAGTTCTTC
TRBD1	TRBJ1-5	TRBV4-1	-	CASSQSGQGGNQPQHF	TGCGCCAGCAGCCAAAGTGGACAGGGCGGCAATCAGCCCCAGCATTTT
TRBD1	TRBJ2-7	TRBV19	once	CASSGRDRDYEQYF	TGTGCCAGTAGTGGCCGGGACAGGGATTACGAGCAGTACTTC
-	TRBJ1-4	TRBV10-3	-	CAIQSGYREKLFF	TGTGCCATCCAATCCGGGTACCGGGAAAAACTGTTTTTT
-	TRBJ1-6	TRBV6-1	-	CASSEAVGESPLHF	TGTGCCAGCAGTGAAGCGGTAGGAGAATCACCCCTCCACTTT
-	TRBJ1-2	TRBV12-5	-	CASGLEGLINYGYTF	TGTGCTAGTGGTTTGGAAGGACTGATAAACTATGGCTACACCTTC
-	TRBJ2-5	TRBV29-1	-	CSASRDSAKTQYF	TGCAGCGCAAGCCGGGACTCCGCAAAGACCCAGTACTTC
TRBD1	TRBJ2-1	TRBV19	-	CASSVDRADNEQFF	TGTGCCAGTAGTGTCGACAGGGCTGACAATGAGCAGTTCTTC
-	TRBJ2-2	TRBV5-1	-	CASSLDQAAGELFF	TGCGCCAGCAGCTTGGATCAGGCAGCCGGGGAGCTGTTTTTT
-	TRBJ1-4	TRBV6-1	once	CASSEGGANVRGEKLFF	TGTGCCAGCAGTGAAGGCGGGGCAAACGTCCGGGGGGAAAAACTGTTTTTT
TRBD2	TRBJ2-1	TRBV5-1	-	CASSIPSGGHNEQFF	TGCGCCAGCAGCATACCTAGCGGGGGTCACAATGAGCAGTTCTTC
-	TRBJ2-1	TRBV28	-	CASSRGSSYNEQFF	TGTGCCAGCAGTCGGGGGAGCTCCTACAATGAGCAGTTCTTC
TRBD1	TRBJ2-7	TRBV5-5	-	CASSATGGVYEQYF	TGTGCCAGCAGCGCGACAGGGGGTGTCTACGAGCAGTACTTC
-	TRBJ2-7	TRBV23-1	-	CASSQSADCSYEQYF	TGCGCCAGCAGTCAATCGGCCGATTGCTCCTACGAGCAGTACTTC
TRBD2	TRBJ2-3	TRBV9	once	CASSPRLAGSTDTQYF	TGTGCCAGCAGCCCCAGGCTAGCGGGCAGCACAGATACGCAGTATTTT
-	TRBJ1-2	TRBV5-6	once	CASSRDTSGSYGYTF	TGTGCCAGCAGCCGCGATACTTCGGGTAGCTATGGCTACACCTTC
-	TRBJ2-1	TRBV21-1	-	CASSSQVEKQFF	TGTGCCAGCAGCAGCCAGGTCGAGAAGCAGTTCTTC
-	TRBJ1-1	TRBV30	-	CAWSVLTEAFF	TGTGCCTGGAGTGTACTCACTGAAGCTTTCTTT
TRBD1	TRBJ2-2	TRBV7-9	-	CASSTQRGQGARTGELFF	TGTGCCAGCAGCACTCAAAGGGGACAGGGGGCTCGGACCGGGGAGCTGTTTTTT
TRBD1	TRBJ2-2	TRBV2	-	CASSIGQGAGELFF	TGTGCCAGCAGTATCGGACAGGGGGCCGGGGAGCTGTTTTTT
-	TRBJ2-5	TRBV7-8	-	CASSTPVGQTQETQYF	TGTGCCAGCAGCACCCCGGTGGGGCAGACTCAAGAGACCCAGTACTTC
TRBD1	TRBJ1-2	TRBV11-2	-	CASSPWDRGNYGYTF	TGTGCCAGCAGCCCCTGGGACAGGGGAAACTATGGCTACACCTTC
-	TRBJ2-6	TRBV19	-	CASSTTSSGANVLTF	TGTGCCAGTAGTACTACTAGCTCTGGGGCCAACGTCCTGACTTTC
TRBD2	TRBJ2-3	TRBV2	-	CASRRLAGATDTQYF	TGTGCCAGCAGAAGACTAGCGGGAGCGACAGATACGCAGTATTTT
-	TRBJ2-5	TRBV7-8	once	CASSASGVQETQYF	TGTGCCAGCAGCGCCTCAGGGGTCCAAGAGACCCAGTACTTC
TRBD2	TRBJ2-3	TRBV7-2	-	CASTGSGSGADTQYF	TGTGCCAGCACCGGTAGCGGGAGTGGGGCAGATACGCAGTATTTT
-	TRBJ2-7	TRBV28	-	CASTQRGTTSEQYF	TGTGCCAGCACCCAGAGAGGTACTACGAGCGAGCAGTACTTC
TRBD1	TRBJ1-2	TRBV27	few	CASSSPGGIVYTF	TGTGCCAGCAGTTCCCCAGGGGGGATTGTCTACACCTTC